This T cell receptor (beta chain) derives from a study of identical twins. Trimming pared 4 bases from V and 5 bases from J, leaving 13 bases between. Looked up from germline, CDR1 is SGHRS and CDR2 is YFSETQ. This CDR3 comprises 14 residues. It was template switching that added a universal primer site, and there were unique molecular identifiers on the cDNA. TCRdb reprocessed the 5' RACE reads with MiXCR, giving one entry per CDR3 protein. The sample includes about 690,000 distinct CDR3 sequences, over 5% of them seen just once. Notes on the study in general: Invariant cells of the MAIT and iNKT types might have partly distorted the zero-insertion analyses.

In its sample, this clonotype was seen many times. Its antigen is as yet unknown. The gene calls are TRBV5-1 and TRBJ2-1; weak D call: TRBD2 (5 bases). Sequences were obtained from naive T cells sorted from blood. The receptor was derived from a man aged 18 to 29 in good health. CDR3 coding DNA: TGCGCCAGCAGCCCTACTACTAGTAACAATGAGCAGTTCTTC. Its translation: CASSPTTSNNEQFF. The whole variable domain, filled in from reference TRBV5-1 and TRBJ2-1, reads KAGVTQTPRYLIKTRGQQVTLSCSPISGHRSVSWYQQTPGQGLQFLFEYFSETQRNKGNFPGRFSGRQFSNSRSEMNVSTLELGDSALYLCASSPTTSNNEQFFGPGTRLTVL.